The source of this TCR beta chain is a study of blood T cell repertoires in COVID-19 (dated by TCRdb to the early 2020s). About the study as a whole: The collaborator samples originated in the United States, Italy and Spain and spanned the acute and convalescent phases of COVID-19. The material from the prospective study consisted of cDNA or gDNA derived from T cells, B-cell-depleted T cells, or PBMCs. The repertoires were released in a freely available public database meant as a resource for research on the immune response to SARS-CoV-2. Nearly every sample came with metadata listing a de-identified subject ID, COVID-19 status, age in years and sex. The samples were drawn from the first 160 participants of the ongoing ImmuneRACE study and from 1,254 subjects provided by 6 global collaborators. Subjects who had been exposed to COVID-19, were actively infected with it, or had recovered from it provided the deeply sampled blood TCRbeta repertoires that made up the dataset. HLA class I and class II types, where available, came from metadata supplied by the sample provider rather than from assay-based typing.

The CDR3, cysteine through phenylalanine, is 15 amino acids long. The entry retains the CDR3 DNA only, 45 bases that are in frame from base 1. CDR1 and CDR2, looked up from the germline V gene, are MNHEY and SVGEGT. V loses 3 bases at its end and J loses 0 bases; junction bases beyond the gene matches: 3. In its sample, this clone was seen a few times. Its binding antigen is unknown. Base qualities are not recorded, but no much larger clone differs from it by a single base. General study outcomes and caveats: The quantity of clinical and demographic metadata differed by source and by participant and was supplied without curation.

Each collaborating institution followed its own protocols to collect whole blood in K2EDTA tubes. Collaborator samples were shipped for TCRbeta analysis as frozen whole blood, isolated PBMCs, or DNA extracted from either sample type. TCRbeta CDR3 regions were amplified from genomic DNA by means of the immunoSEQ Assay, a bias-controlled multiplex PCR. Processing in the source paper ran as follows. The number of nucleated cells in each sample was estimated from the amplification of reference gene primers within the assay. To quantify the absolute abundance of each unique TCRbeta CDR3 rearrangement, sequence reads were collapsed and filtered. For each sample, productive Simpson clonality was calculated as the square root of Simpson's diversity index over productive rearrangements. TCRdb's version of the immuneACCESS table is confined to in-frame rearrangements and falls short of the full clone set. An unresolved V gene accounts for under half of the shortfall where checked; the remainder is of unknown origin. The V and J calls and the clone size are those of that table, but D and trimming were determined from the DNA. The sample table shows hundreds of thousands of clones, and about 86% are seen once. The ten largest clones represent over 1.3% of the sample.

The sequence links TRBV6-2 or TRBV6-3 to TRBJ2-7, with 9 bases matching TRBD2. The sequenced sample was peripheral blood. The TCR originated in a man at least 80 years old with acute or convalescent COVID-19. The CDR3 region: CASSYRREGSYEQYF. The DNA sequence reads TGTGCCAGCAGTTATCGGCGGGAGGGCTCCTACGAGCAGTACTTC.